This T cell receptor beta chain was captured by sequencing in a study of cytomegalovirus exposure and HLA in healthy donors. Whole-study findings and limits: Among the CMV-associated chains, three were confirmed in vitro as specific for CMV antigens. Cytomegalovirus association was assigned to some 160 TCR beta chains. A later analysis found first-cohort TCR clusters tended to co-occur in the 120 validation repertoires.

Repertoires were generated with immunoSEQ multiplex PCR, while TCRdb's copy carries only in-frame clones and drops some. Here the sample spans 200,000 to 250,000 clones, about 87% being singletons. This clone was counted between two and nine times. The target antigen is unknown. With 10 bases clipped from V and 4 bases from J, the junction kept 3 bases outside the gene matches. The CDR3 sequence is 11 residues long. The germline V gene has CDR1 MNHNS and CDR2 SASEGT. What was sequenced was PBMCs. This chain uses TRBV6-1 with TRBJ1-2; 7 nucleotides agree with TRBD1. This clonotype originated in a man between 18 and 35 years old in good health and CMV-seronegative. The CDR3 nucleotides read TGTGCCACCTGGACAGGCTATGGCTACACCTTC. Its translation: CATWTGYGYTF.